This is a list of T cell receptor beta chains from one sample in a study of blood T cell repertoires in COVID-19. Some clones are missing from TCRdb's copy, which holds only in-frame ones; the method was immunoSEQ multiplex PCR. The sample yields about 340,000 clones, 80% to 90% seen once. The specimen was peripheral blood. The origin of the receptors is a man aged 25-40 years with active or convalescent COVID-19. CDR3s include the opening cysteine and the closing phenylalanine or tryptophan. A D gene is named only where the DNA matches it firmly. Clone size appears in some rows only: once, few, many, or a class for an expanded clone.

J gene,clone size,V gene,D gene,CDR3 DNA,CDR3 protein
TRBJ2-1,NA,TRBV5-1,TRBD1,TGCGCCAGCAGCTTGGGGCAGGGGGCGCGCAATGAGCAGTTCTTC,CASSLGQGARNEQFF
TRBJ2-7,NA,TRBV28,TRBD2,TGTGCCAGCGACCCAGCGGGAGGATCCTACGAGCAGTACTTC,CASDPAGGSYEQYF
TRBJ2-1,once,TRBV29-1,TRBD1,TGCAGCGTGGGACAGACGACCTACAATGAGCAGTTCTTC,CSVGQTTYNEQFF
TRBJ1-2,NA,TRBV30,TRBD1,TGTGCCTGGAGTGTTCAAGGACAGGTACCCTACACCTTC,CAWSVQGQVPYTF
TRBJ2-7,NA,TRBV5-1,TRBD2,TGCGCCAGCAGCCCTAGAGCGGGGGCCGCCTACGAGCAGTACTTC,CASSPRAGAAYEQYF
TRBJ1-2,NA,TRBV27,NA,TGTGCCAGCAGTTCGGCGGGGCCCTATGGCTACACCTTC,CASSSAGPYGYTF
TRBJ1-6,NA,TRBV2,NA,TGTGCCAGCAGGGACCGGAGCGGGTTAAATTCACCCCTCCACTTT,CASRDRSGLNSPLHF
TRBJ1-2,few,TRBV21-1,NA,TGTGCCAGCAGCAAAGTTGTGGAGGGTGGCTACACCTTC,CASSKVVEGGYTF
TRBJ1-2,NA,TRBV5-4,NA,TGTGCCAGCAGCTTGAGGGGGGGCGGTGGCTACACCTTC,CASSLRGGGGYTF
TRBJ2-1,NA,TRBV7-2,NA,TGTGCCAGCAGCTACGGTGGGGCAGGGGCTTACAATGAGCAGTTCTTC,CASSYGGAGAYNEQFF
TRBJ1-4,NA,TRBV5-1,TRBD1,TGCGCCAGCAGCCCCCAACACGGGGACAGGGGCTCTGAAAAACTGTTTTTT,CASSPQHGDRGSEKLFF
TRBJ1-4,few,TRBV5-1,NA,TGCGCCAGCAGCTTGACGGTGGTACGGGAAAAACTGTTTTTT,CASSLTVVREKLFF
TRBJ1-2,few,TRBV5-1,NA,TGCGCCAGCAGCTCCACAGGGAGTTATGGCTACACCTTC,CASSSTGSYGYTF
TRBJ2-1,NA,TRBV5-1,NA,TGCGCCAGCAGCCAACTAGCAGGACGAATGAATGAGCAGTTCTTC,CASSQLAGRMNEQFF
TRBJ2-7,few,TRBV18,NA,TGTGCCAGCTCACCACGTGGTGTCGGACAGATTTCCTACGAGCAGTACTTC,CASSPRGVGQISYEQYF
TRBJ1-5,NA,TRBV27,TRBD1,TGTGCCAGCAGTTTGAGAGGGGGCCCTCAGCCCCAGCATTTT,CASSLRGGPQPQHF
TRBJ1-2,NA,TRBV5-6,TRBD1,TGTGCCAGCAGCTTGGCCGGGACAGTTTTGGCGTGGGGCTACACCTTC,CASSLAGTVLAWGYTF
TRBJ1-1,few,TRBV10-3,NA,TGTGCCATCAGTGACCGGGCAGGGGTGAACACTGAAGCTTTCTTT,CAISDRAGVNTEAFF
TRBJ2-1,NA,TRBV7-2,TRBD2,TGTGCCAGCAGCTTTGGGACTAGCGGGAGTGAGCAGTTCTTC,CASSFGTSGSEQFF
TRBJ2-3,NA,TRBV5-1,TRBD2,TGCGCCAGCAGCTTGGTTTGGGGAGGGGATACGCAGTATTTT,CASSLVWGGDTQYF
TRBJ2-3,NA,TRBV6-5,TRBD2,TGTGCCAGCAGTTATTTGACTAGCGGGTCAACAGATACGCAGTATTTT,CASSYLTSGSTDTQYF
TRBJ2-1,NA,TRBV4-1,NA,TGCGCCAGCAGCCAACGGACAGTCTACAATGAGCAGTTCTTC,CASSQRTVYNEQFF
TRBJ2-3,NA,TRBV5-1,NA,TGCGCCAGCAGCCCTACGACAGATACGCAGTATTTT,CASSPTTDTQYF
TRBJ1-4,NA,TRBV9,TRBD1,TGTGCCAGCAGCTTACAGGGGACTAATGAAAAACTGTTTTTT,CASSLQGTNEKLFF
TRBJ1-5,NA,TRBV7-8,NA,TGTGCCAGCAGCTTAGGGCCTCAGCCCCAGCATTTT,CASSLGPQPQHF
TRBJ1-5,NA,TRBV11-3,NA,TGTGCCAGCAGCCCCCGTTGCGGGCACCAGCCCCAGCATTTT,CASSPRCGHQPQHF
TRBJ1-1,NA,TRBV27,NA,TGTGCCAGCAGTACCTCGACAGTGGTGAACACTGAAGCTTTCTTT,CASSTSTVVNTEAFF
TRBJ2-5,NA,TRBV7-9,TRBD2,TGTGCCAGCAGCTTAGGGACTAGCGGGGATCAAGAGACCCAGTACTTC,CASSLGTSGDQETQYF
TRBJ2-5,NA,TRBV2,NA,TGTGCCAGCATCCGGGGGACGCTGCGGGAGACCCAGTACTTC,CASIRGTLRETQYF
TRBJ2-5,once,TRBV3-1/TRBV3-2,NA,TGTGCCAGCAGCCAAGATGCTAGGGGGGGAGAGACCCAGTACTTC,CASSQDARGGETQYF
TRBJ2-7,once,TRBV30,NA,TGTGCCTGGAAACAGGGAATAAGGGAGCAGTACTTC,CAWKQGIREQYF
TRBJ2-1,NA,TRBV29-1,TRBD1,TGCAGCGCTGAACAGGGGAGCAATGAGCAGTTCTTC,CSAEQGSNEQFF
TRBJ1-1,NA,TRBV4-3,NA,TGCGCCAGCAGCCAACAGACTAAGAACACTGAAGCTTTCTTT,CASSQQTKNTEAFF
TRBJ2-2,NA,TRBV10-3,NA,TGTGCCATCAGAAGACTTAGCGGAGCGAACACCGGGGAGCTGTTTTTT,CAIRRLSGANTGELFF
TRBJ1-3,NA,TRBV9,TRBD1,TGTGCCAGCAGCGTAAGAACAGGGGAGAGCTCTGGAAACACCATATATTTT,CASSVRTGESSGNTIYF
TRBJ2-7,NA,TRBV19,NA,TGTGCCAGTAGTCAACCGGGAATAACCTCCTACGAGCAGTACTTC,CASSQPGITSYEQYF
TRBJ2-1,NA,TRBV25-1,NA,TGTGCCAGCAGTCTCTACAATGAGCAGTTCTTC,CASSLYNEQFF
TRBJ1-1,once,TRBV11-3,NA,TGTGCCAGCAGCTTACTACGGGGGGGTCGAGCTTTCTTT,CASSLLRGGRAFF
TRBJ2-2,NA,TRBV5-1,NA,TGCGCCAGCAGCATGGGACTGTCCACCGGGGAGCTGTTTTTT,CASSMGLSTGELFF
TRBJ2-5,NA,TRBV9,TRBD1,TGTGCCAGCAGCGACGCCGGGACAGAAGAGACCCAGTACTTC,CASSDAGTEETQYF
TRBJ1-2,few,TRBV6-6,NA,TGTGCCAGCAGTTACTCGAGTGATGGCTACACCTTC,CASSYSSDGYTF
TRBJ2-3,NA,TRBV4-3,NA,TGCGCCAGCAGCCAAGAATGGTTGGGGTTTAACGGGAGGGGGGACAGTACGCAGTATTTT,CASSQEWLGFNGRGDSTQYF
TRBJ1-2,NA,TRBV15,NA,TGTGCCACCAGCCGATCTTTCAGCGTTAACTATGGCTACACCTTC,CATSRSFSVNYGYTF
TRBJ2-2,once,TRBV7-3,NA,TGTGCCAGCAGCTTAACGACGGGGTCCGGGGAGCTGTTTTTT,CASSLTTGSGELFF
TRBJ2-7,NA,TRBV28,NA,TGTGCCAGCAGGCTGGGGGCCACCGGGTACTTC,CASRLGATGYF
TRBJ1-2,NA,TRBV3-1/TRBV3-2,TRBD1,TGTGCCAGCAGCCAAGGCAGGGGGCCCGGCTACACCTTC,CASSQGRGPGYTF
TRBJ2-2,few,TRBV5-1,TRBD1,TGCGCCAGCAGCTTGGCCGGACAGGCCACCGGGGAGCTGTTTTTT,CASSLAGQATGELFF
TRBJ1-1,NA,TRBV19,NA,TGTGCCACCGCGCAGGGTTCAACTGAAGCTTTCTTT,CATAQGSTEAFF
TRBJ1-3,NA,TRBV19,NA,TGTGCCAGTAGCCGGAAGGGGGGGAATGGAAACACCATATATTTT,CASSRKGGNGNTIYF
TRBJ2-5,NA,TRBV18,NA,TGTGCCAGCTCACCACCGAGGGACAACCCTCGGGAGACCCAGTACTTC,CASSPPRDNPRETQYF
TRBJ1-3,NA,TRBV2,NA,TGTGCCAGCAGCGAAATCCAGGGGTTTGGTAACACCATATATTTT,CASSEIQGFGNTIYF
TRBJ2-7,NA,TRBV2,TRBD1,TGTGCCAGCACCGGAACAGGGGGCGAACACTACGAGCAGTACTTC,CASTGTGGEHYEQYF
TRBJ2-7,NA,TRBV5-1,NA,TGCGCCAGCAGCTTGGTCGGTTGGAGCGGCGAGCAGTACTTC,CASSLVGWSGEQYF
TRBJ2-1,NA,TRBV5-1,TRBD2,TGCGCCAGCAGCTTGCTAGCGGGATCCTACAATGAGCAGTTCTTC,CASSLLAGSYNEQFF
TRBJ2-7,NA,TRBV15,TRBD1,TGTGCCACCAGCAGAATGGGACAGCTCTACGAGCAGTACTTC,CATSRMGQLYEQYF
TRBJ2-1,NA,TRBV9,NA,TGTGCCAGCAGCGCCCCCACGGGGGATGAGCAGTTCTTC,CASSAPTGDEQFF
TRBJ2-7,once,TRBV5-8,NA,TGTGCCAGCAGCTCACGGGGGGCAGACGAGCAGTACTTC,CASSSRGADEQYF